One T cell receptor (beta chain) is described in this entry. Its antigen remains unknown. This specimen belongs to a study of shared clonotypes between healthy human individuals. Repertoires were generated with immunoSEQ multiplex PCR, while TCRdb's copy carries only in-frame clones and drops some. The table records fewer than 2.5 million clones, roughly 93% of them present only once. Trimming shortened V by 0 bases and J by 2 bases, and 12 bases separated the two germline ends. The CDR3 runs 16 residues. Per the germline V gene, CDR1 is SEHNR and CDR2 is FQNEAQ (reference sequence). Study observations and caveats: Sampling involved blood alone; tissue repertoires likely differ. As a rule, naive subsets had a larger estimated richness than memory subsets. Clonotypes which were not shared had lower generation probabilities than clonotypes that all four donors shared.

Material: naive CD4+ T cells from PBMCs. Described subset: CD45RA+ positively selected. This chain joins TRBV7-9 and TRBJ2-3, with D possibly TRBD1 on 6 matching bases. This sequence was found in a man in his late teens or twenties in good health. Some clones in this sample may be carry-over from other donors' samples. CDR3 region: CASSLAPGHDTDTQYF. CDR3 in DNA: TGTGCCAGCAGCTTAGCACCGGGACACGACACAGATACGCAGTATTTT. Full variable domain (remainder filled in from reference TRBV7-9 and TRBJ2-3): DTGVSQNPRHKITKRGQNVTFRCDPISEHNRLYWYRQTLGQGPEFLTYFQNEAQLEKSRLLSDRFSAERPKGSFSTLEIQRTEQGDSAMYLCASSLAPGHDTDTQYFGPGTRLTVL.